The present TCR beta chain was sequenced within a study of cytomegalovirus exposure and HLA in healthy donors. Overall study findings and caveats: The number of N-insertions in an Asian-associated ancestry cluster was reportedly below the approximately 600-donor mean in a later analysis.

Unmatched junction bases numbered 5, after V lost 3 bases and J lost 10 bases. There are 15 residues in the CDR3. Germline CDR1 and CDR2: LNHDA and SQIVND (reference sequence). Turning to this clone: Its specificity is not known.

At collection, donors were nominally healthy, but unrecorded immune exposures were probable. PCR amplification relied on 60 Vbeta primers (plus 13 Jbeta primers). Profiling relied on immunoSEQ multiplex PCR, and the TCRdb table lists in-frame clones only, not all of them. Seen here are tens of thousands of clones, roughly 80% observed once, and the top ten hold 2.5% to 3.5%. The sequenced material came from PBMCs. The chain carries TRBV19 and TRBJ1-6; 11 nucleotides line up with TRBD1. The sequence derives from a middle-aged woman in good health and CMV-seropositive. The CDR3 protein is CASSMEDRGRSPLHF. DNA for the CDR3: TGTGCCAGTAGTATGGAGGACAGGGGGCGATCACCCCTCCACTTT.